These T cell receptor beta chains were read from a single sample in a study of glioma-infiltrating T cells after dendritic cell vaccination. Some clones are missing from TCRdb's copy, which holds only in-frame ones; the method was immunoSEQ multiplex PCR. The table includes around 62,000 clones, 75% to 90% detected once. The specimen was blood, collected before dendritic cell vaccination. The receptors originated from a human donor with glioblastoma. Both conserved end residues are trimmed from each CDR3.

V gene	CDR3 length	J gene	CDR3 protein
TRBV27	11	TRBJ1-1	ASSRDRDTEAF
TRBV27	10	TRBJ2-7	ASSPFGHEQY
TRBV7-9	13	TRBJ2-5	ASSQTRNSKETQY
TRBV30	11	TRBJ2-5	AWRWPGAETQY
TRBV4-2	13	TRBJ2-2	ASSQGGGDTGELF
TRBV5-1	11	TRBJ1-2	ASSLGGDYGYT
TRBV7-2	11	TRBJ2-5	ASSLGQGETQY
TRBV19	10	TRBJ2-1	ASEEGGRVPF
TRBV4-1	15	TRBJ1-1	ASSQELEVYQDTEAF
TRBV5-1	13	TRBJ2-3	ASSLVTSGGDTQY
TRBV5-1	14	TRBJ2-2	ASTSQGAVSNGELF
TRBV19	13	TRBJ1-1	ASSIPAGGPTEAF
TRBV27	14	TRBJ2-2	ASSLAGGPYTGELF
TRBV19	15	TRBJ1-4	ASSMGRAGSTNEKLF
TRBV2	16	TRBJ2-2	ASTVNSGGAGDTGELF
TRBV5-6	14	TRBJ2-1	ASSPTGGLSYNEQF
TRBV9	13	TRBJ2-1	ASSVAAGAGPEQF
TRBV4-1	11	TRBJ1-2	ASSHTGYDGYT
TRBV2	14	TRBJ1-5	ASSENSIYDNQPQH
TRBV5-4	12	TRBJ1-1	TYGATRRGTEAF
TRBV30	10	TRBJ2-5	AWSPRAWEQY
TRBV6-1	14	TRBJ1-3	ASSGVGALFGNTIY
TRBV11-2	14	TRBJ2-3	ASSLDLSSGGDTQY
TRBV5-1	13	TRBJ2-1	ASRTLAGGPSEQF
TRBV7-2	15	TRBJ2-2	ASRRAQEGRTPGELF
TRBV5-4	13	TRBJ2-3	ASSLGGAMPDTQY
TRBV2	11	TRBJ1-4	ASTRGPGEKLF
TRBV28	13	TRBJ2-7	ASSRRMGQGTEQY
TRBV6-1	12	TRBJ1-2	ASSGLQGGYGYT
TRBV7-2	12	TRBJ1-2	ASSKIRGNYGYT
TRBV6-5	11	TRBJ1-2	ASSYNTGGGYT
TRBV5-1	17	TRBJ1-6	ASSLALQGAPLNNSPLH
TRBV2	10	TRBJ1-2	ASSWTGSGYT
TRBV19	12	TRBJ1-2	ASSVQGLNYGYT
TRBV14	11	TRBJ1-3	ASSQVAGNTIY
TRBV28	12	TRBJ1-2	ASRTGGAPYGYT
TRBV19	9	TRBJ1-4	ASRPREKLF
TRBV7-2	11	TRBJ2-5	ASSYRDGETQY
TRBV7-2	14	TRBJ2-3	ASSFLAGGRVDTQY
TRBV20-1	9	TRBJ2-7	SAISSYEQY
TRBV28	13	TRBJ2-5	ASKEGTGSGETQY
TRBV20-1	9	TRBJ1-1	QTGQGNEAF
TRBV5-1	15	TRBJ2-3	ASSLNRASDGTDTQY
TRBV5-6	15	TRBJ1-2	ASSSRDRAPFLGGYT
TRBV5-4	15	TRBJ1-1	ASSSPNSDRRNTEAF
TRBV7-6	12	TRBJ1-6	ASSLGSVDSPLH
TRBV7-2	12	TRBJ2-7	ASSFGTAPPEQY
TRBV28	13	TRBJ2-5	ASSLWTSGVETQY
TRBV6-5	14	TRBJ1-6	ASSYSGRGMGSPLH
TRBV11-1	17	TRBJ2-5	ASSLTWTSGASYQETQY
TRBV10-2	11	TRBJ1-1	ATATGGNTEAF
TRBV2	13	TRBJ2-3	ASTWGGGATDTQY
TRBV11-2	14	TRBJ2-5	ASSLTSGGGPGTQY
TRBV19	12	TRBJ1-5	ASRTGISNQPQH
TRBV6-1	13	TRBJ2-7	ASSELGAGPYEQY
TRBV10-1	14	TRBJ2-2	ASSGGVEFNTGELF
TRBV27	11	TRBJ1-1	ASSLSGRTEAF
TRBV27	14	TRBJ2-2	ASRASGGARSGELF
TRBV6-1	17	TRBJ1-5	ASSGRQTTKGYSNQPQH